The entry below gives a single TCR beta chain sequence along with its context. The germline V gene has CDR1 MNHNY and CDR2 SVGAGI (reference sequence). CDR3 length: 14 amino acids. V lost 8 bases and J lost 0, with 11 bases in between. This sample is part of a study of T cell changes during pregnancy in multiple sclerosis. The assay was immunoSEQ multiplex PCR, and TCRdb's table has in-frame clones only and misses some. The sample shows some 70,000 clones, approximately 91% of them seen only once. The clonotype originates from a female donor with multiple sclerosis, enrolled in a pregnancy study. Sequences were derived from peripheral blood, sampled in the first trimester of pregnancy. The V gene is TRBV6-6, the J gene TRBJ2-1; no firm D call. This CDR3 is CASRDTSSYNEQFF. For the CDR3, the DNA is TGTGCCAGCCGCGACACGAGCTCCTACAATGAGCAGTTCTTC.